A single T cell receptor (beta chain) is shown here with its context. The ends lost 3 bases at V and 4 bases at J; junction bases unmatched: 8. CDR1 is MNHEY, CDR2 SMNVEV, per germline (reference sequence). This CDR3 is built from 17 residues. This record comes from a study of T cell responses to AZD1222 COVID-19 vaccine. Libraries were prepared by immunoSEQ multiplex PCR; TCRdb keeps only in-frame clonotypes and omits some of them. The profile shows roughly 120,000 clones, 88% of them singletons. J is TRBJ2-1 and V is TRBV27, with 11 bases identical to TRBD2. The sample in question was peripheral blood, obtained on day 0 of AZD1222 vaccination. This sequence originates from an adult in good health. The CDR3 here is CASSLRLGLADYNEQFF. For the CDR3, the DNA is TGTGCCAGCAGTTTGCGACTGGGACTAGCGGATTACAATGAGCAGTTCTTC.